A selection of T cell receptor beta chains follows, all from one sample in a study of blood T cell repertoires in COVID-19. TCRdb keeps only in-frame clones here, not all; method: immunoSEQ multiplex PCR. This repertoire shows 90,000 to 110,000 clones, 80% to 85% found once; its top ten account for 30% to 45%. The specimen sequenced was peripheral blood. The source is a man aged 80 or over with acute or convalescent COVID-19. Both conserved end residues are part of each CDR3. D genes are given only for firm matches. A clone size is listed for some rows: how often the clone was seen (once, few, many), or a class if it is expanded.

TRBV10-1	TRBJ2-5	NA	NA	TGCGCCAGCAGTGACGGAGGGCCTGAACAGACCCAGTACTTC	CASSDGGPEQTQYF
TRBV7-9	TRBJ2-7	NA	NA	TGTGCCAGCAGCCGGGCCTACGAGCAGTACTTC	CASSRAYEQYF
TRBV5-1	TRBJ1-3	NA	NA	TGCGCCAGCAGCTTGGTGGAGGGAAACACCATATATTTT	CASSLVEGNTIYF
TRBV28	TRBJ1-5	NA	NA	TGTGCCAGCAGACATGGGACTCTGCATCAGCCCCAGCATTTT	CASRHGTLHQPQHF
TRBV15	TRBJ2-7	NA	NA	TGTGCCACCAGCAGAGATAGGGGGTGGCAGGGGTCCTCCTACGAGCAGTACTTC	CATSRDRGWQGSSYEQYF
TRBV7-9	TRBJ1-5	NA	NA	TGTGCCAGCAGCTTAGGGGGGGACAATCAGCCCCAGCATTTT	CASSLGGDNQPQHF
TRBV24-1	TRBJ2-3	NA	NA	TGTGCCACCAGTGATTTTAGACACACAGATACGCAGTATTTT	CATSDFRHTDTQYF
TRBV6-2/TRBV6-3	TRBJ2-5	TRBD2	NA	TGTGCCAGCAGCGGGACTAGCGGGAGATCGCAGACCCAGTACTTC	CASSGTSGRSQTQYF
TRBV10-3	TRBJ1-4	NA	NA	TGTGCCATATCGGGAGGGACTAATGAAAAACTGTTTTTT	CAISGGTNEKLFF
TRBV7-2	TRBJ2-1	TRBD1	NA	TGTGCCAGCAGCTTAGCAGGGGGCATCTCCTACAATGAGCAGTTCTTC	CASSLAGGISYNEQFF
TRBV30	TRBJ2-6	NA	NA	TGTGCCTGGAGTGTAGGCAGGGGAGGGAGGGCTTTCTCTGGGGCCAACGTCCTGACTTTC	CAWSVGRGGRAFSGANVLTF
TRBV29-1	TRBJ1-2	TRBD1	NA	TGCAGCGTATGGACAGGCCAAGATCACACCTTC	CSVWTGQDHTF
TRBV2	TRBJ1-1	NA	NA	TGTGCCAGCAGGGGGCATGGCACTGAAGCTTTCTTT	CASRGHGTEAFF
TRBV19	TRBJ1-5	TRBD1	NA	TGTGCCAGTAGTACCGGGACAGGGAGATGGGGCAATCAGCCCCAGCATTTT	CASSTGTGRWGNQPQHF
TRBV6-2/TRBV6-3	TRBJ2-5	NA	NA	TGTGCCAGCAGTTACAACGGGGGGCAGGGAGAGACCCAGTACTTC	CASSYNGGQGETQYF
TRBV3-1/TRBV3-2	TRBJ1-1	NA	NA	TGTGCCAGCAGCCAGGGCCAGGGCGGAGCTTTCTTT	CASSQGQGGAFF
TRBV7-9	TRBJ2-3	TRBD2	NA	TGTGCCAGCAGCTTAGGGACTAGCGGTATCACAGATACGCAGTATTTT	CASSLGTSGITDTQYF
TRBV29-1	TRBJ1-2	NA	NA	TGCAGCGTTGAGGCGGTACAGGGAGGGTTAAACTATGGCTACACCTTC	CSVEAVQGGLNYGYTF
TRBV7-3	TRBJ1-2	TRBD1	NA	TGTGCCAGCAGCCAACGTTGGGGGACAGATATCTATGGCTACACCTTC	CASSQRWGTDIYGYTF
TRBV3-1/TRBV3-2	TRBJ1-2	TRBD1	once	TGTGCCAGCAGCCGAGACAGGGGGCTCGGCTACACCTTC	CASSRDRGLGYTF
TRBV18	TRBJ2-4	TRBD1	NA	TGTGCCAGCTCACCGCAGGGGGTGTGGACCAAAAACATTCAGTACTTC	CASSPQGVWTKNIQYF
TRBV5-1	TRBJ1-2	NA	NA	TGCGCCAGCAGCTCCACGACAGTCTTGTATGGCTACACCTTC	CASSSTTVLYGYTF
TRBV4-2	TRBJ1-2	TRBD1	NA	TGTGCCAGCAGCCAAGATGCAGGGGGCGCGTTCTATGGCTACACCTTC	CASSQDAGGAFYGYTF